This T cell receptor (beta chain) derives from a study of human T cells and chemical hapten exposure. Study information: 2% DPC applied to a 2 cm by 2 cm arm area sensitized donors.

Germline V gene data show CDR1 as MNHNS and CDR2 as SASEGT. The CDR3 runs to 12 residues. Trimming left V 0 bases short and J 9 bases short, with 6 bases between. As handled by the study authors: Samples had a median of around 91,000 TCRs, ranging about 23,224 to 700,000. TCRdb called the RACE reads again in MiXCR, with one record for every CDR3 protein. For this entry, the V and J calls and clone size follow TCRdb and not the study's own pipeline. In the table there are 300,000 to 400,000 distinct CDR3 sequences, less than 6.5% of which are singletons. This clonotype was counted ten times or more. What it binds is unknown. Study-wide findings and caveats: With DPC sensitization, TCRs exceeding 1 in 1000 frequency showed no change. Large CDR3 similarity clusters arose significantly more often from expanded TCRs than from controls.

Time point: pre-sensitization, week 0. As to treatment: therapeutic diphenylcyclopropenone sensitization with weekly scalp DPC. Source: whole blood, taken in connection with sensitization to the hapten diphenylcyclopropenone (DPC). This sequence joins TRBV6-1 and TRBJ2-1; no firm D call. The source is a woman between 45 and 60 years old with alopecia areata. Some clones in this sample may be carry-over from other donors' samples. The CDR3 reads CASSEALGEQFF. In DNA, the CDR3 is TGTGCCAGCAGTGAAGCTCTCGGTGAGCAGTTCTTC.